This TCR beta chain was recovered during a study of early stage breast cancer tumors. TCRdb keeps only in-frame clones here, not all; method: immunoSEQ multiplex PCR. Of about 53,000 clones listed, about 89% were seen once; the top ten hold around 5%. Germline loops: CDR1 LNHDA, CDR2 SQIVND (reference sequence). There are 14 residues in the CDR3. Trimming pared 9 bases from V and 0 bases from J, leaving 9 bases between. The chain combines TRBV19 with TRBJ2-6; weak D call: TRBD1 (5 bases). Sequencing used blood. This receptor was obtained from a person between 70 and 80 years old with breast cancer. The CDR3 here is CASQGISGANVLTF. The CDR3, as DNA: TGTGCCAGCCAGGGTATCTCTGGGGCCAACGTCCTGACTTTC.